A single TCR beta chain is shown here with its context. Antigen unknown. Some clones are missing from TCRdb's copy, which holds only in-frame ones; the method was immunoSEQ multiplex PCR. The data contain 8,600 or so clones, around 84% of them seen just once; the ten biggest clones take up about 3%. This sample stems from a study of chemoradiotherapy in HPV16-positive cancers. In the study overall: A couple of HPV16-positive patients' cells yielded candidate HPV-specific clones and common motifs.

The study, taken as a whole, reports: Better recurrence-free survival went with HPV-responsive T-cell expansion in HPV16-positive patients.

Repeated repertoire sampling spanned the course of chemoradiotherapy. The receptor was isolated from a human donor with HPV-associated anogenital cancer. Specimen: tumor tissue, collected from a patient who underwent chemoradiotherapy.

This CDR3 is CASMDISNVDEQYF. The DNA of the CDR3 is TGTGCCAGTATGGACATCTCAAATGTGGACGAGCAGTACTTC. The chain links TRBV6-1 to TRBJ2-7, with a weak D call TRBD1 (5 bases). This CDR3 is built from 14 residues. CDR1 MNHNS and CDR2 SASEGT come from the germline V gene. With 9 bases removed from V and 5 bases from J, the gap between germline ends came to 20 bases.